This T cell receptor beta chain was captured in a study of shared clonotypes between healthy human individuals. The wider study: Ranging from 18 to 49 in age, donors were a couple of women and a few men.

Findings of the study overall: Naive subsets tended to show greater estimated richness than memory subsets.

A word on this clone: Its antigen is not known.

Each PCR replicate from the sorted subsets contained around 0.2 ug DNA, which is about 30,000 T cell genomes. In the source study's methods: Filtering differed, since immunoSEQ gave only junction sequences and no quality scores. The assay was immunoSEQ multiplex PCR, and TCRdb's table has in-frame clones only and misses some. V, J and clone size derive from that table, while D and trimming were established from the DNA sequence. The table has a few million clones, just over 90% seen once. The CDR3 is 15 amino acids. Trimming shortened V by 3 bases and J by 1 base, and 12 bases separated the two germline ends. Germline assignment: CDR1 MDHEN and CDR2 SYDVKM. CD45RO-negative CD8 cells positively selected for CCR7 made up the naive population, which excluded terminally differentiated effector memory CD45RA+ cells.

The chain links TRBV28 to TRBJ2-5, with D perhaps given as TRBD1 or TRBD2 (5 bases each). The specimen sequenced was naive CD8+ T cells from PBMCs. The receptor was derived from a man aged 18 to 35 in good health. Some clones in this sample may be carry-over from other donors' samples. CDR3: CASSFQVGVQETQYF. CDR3 bases: TGTGCCAGCAGTTTTCAGGTGGGGGTCCAAGAGACCCAGTACTTC.